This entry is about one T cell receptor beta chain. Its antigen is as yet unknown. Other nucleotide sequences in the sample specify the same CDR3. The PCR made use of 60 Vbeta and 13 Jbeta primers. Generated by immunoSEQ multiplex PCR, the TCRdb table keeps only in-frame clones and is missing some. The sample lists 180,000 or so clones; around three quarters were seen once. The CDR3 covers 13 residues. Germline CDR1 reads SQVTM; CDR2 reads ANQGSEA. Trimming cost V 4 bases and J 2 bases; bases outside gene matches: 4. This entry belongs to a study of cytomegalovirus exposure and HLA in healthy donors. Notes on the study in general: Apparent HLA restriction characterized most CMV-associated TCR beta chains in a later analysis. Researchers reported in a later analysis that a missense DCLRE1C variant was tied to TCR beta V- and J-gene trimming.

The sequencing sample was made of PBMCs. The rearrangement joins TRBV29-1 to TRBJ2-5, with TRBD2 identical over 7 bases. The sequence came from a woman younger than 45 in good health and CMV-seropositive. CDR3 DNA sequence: TGCAGCGTTGGACTAGCCTCTCAAGAGACCCAGTACTTC. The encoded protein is CSVGLASQETQYF.